This TCR beta chain was obtained from a study of T-cell reconstitution after alpha-beta-depleted transplantation in children. Study-wide results and caveats: T-cell counts and diversity were attributed mostly to newly produced T cells one year after transplant. Surviving recipient T cells and thymic progenitors produced the high day-60 TCRbeta diversity seen in some patients. Expanded graft clones numbering several hundred reportedly gave rise to alpha-beta T cells about two months after transplant.

As it was prepared, the TCRbeta library received unique molecular identifiers. Each CDR3 protein is one row after TCRdb ran MiXCR on the PCR reads. The table records about 250,000 distinct CDR3 sequences, roughly a quarter of them present only once. The germline V gene encodes CDR1 DFQATT and CDR2 SNEGSKA (reference sequence). Deletions cut 6 bases from V and 3 bases from J, with 15 bases between. The CDR3 runs 14 residues. This clonotype has only a few counts. The antigen remains unidentified. The receptor was isolated from a female patient between 2 and 15 years old who had a stem cell transplant for congenital amegakaryocytic thrombocytopenia, so the T cells may come from the graft donor. Specimen: PBMCs, mostly from graft donor cells, collected 360 days after TCRalphabeta/CD19-depleted stem cell transplant. This chain joins TRBV20-1 and TRBJ1-3; possible D gene TRBD1, 6 bases. The CDR3 DNA is TGCAGTGCACCTCCTGGGGGCGGTGGAAACACCATATATTTT. Amino acid sequence: CSAPPGGGGNTIYF.